Listed below are T cell receptor beta chains from one sample, sequenced in a study of blood T cell repertoires in COVID-19. Here immunoSEQ multiplex PCR was the method, and the copy in TCRdb shows in-frame clones only, minus some. Here the sample spans approximately 140,000 clones, 86% being singletons. Input material: peripheral blood. These receptors came from a man aged 65 to 79 with acute or convalescent COVID-19. CDR3s include the opening cysteine and the closing phenylalanine or tryptophan. D genes are given only for firm matches. The size field is filled for only some rows; it gives once, few, many or a size class.

>TRBV10-3|TRBD1|.|TRBJ2-3
CAITARAPGQGTDTQYF
TGTGCCATCACTGCTCGCGCACCGGGACAGGGCACAGATACGCAGTATTTT
>TRBV19|.|.|TRBJ2-3
CASSISTGTDTQYF
TGTGCCAGTAGTATATCTACCGGCACAGATACGCAGTATTTT
>TRBV15|.|many|TRBJ1-1
CATSRGGQGLNTEAFF
TGTGCCACCAGCAGAGGGGGGCAGGGATTGAACACTGAAGCTTTCTTT
>TRBV4-2|.|.|TRBJ1-4
CASSQLQVANEKLFF
TGTGCCAGCAGCCAACTACAGGTGGCCAATGAAAAACTGTTTTTT
>TRBV13|TRBD1|.|TRBJ2-7
CASSHGRGYEQYF
TGTGCCAGCAGCCACGGCAGGGGGTACGAGCAGTACTTC
>TRBV14|.|.|TRBJ2-7
CASSQAGTLNYEQYF
TGTGCCAGCAGCCAGGCCGGGACACTGAACTACGAGCAGTACTTC
>TRBV6-5|.|.|TRBJ2-5
CASSYSLDRSQETQYF
TGTGCCAGCAGTTACTCTCTCGACAGGTCCCAAGAGACCCAGTACTTC
>TRBV30|TRBD1|.|TRBJ1-1
CAWNRQGPTEAFF
TGTGCCTGGAATAGACAGGGCCCCACTGAAGCTTTCTTT
>TRBV9|TRBD2|.|TRBJ2-1
CASSVAPGLAGDYLFF
TGTGCCAGCAGCGTAGCCCCGGGACTAGCGGGAGACTACTTGTTCTTC
>TRBV28|.|.|TRBJ2-3
CASSFLRTNTFTDTQYF
TGTGCCAGCAGTTTTCTTAGGACAAATACTTTCACAGATACGCAGTATTTT
>TRBV7-2|.|few|TRBJ2-1
CASSSPQETGQFF
TGTGCCAGCAGCTCACCTCAAGAGACAGGTCAGTTCTTC
>TRBV7-3|.|.|TRBJ2-5
CASSLTSGETQYF
TGTGCCAGCAGCTTAACTAGCGGAGAGACCCAGTACTTC
>TRBV11-2|.|.|TRBJ2-2
CASSLVTGVGELFF
TGTGCCAGCAGCTTAGTAACAGGAGTCGGGGAGCTGTTTTTT
>TRBV7-2|TRBD1|.|TRBJ2-2
CASSWDSVNTGELFF
TGTGCCAGCAGCTGGGACAGCGTGAACACCGGGGAGCTGTTTTTT
>TRBV28|.|once|TRBJ2-7
CASQGRLYEQYF
TGTGCCAGCCAGGGGCGACTCTACGAGCAGTACTTC
>TRBV27|.|.|TRBJ1-1
CASSHHKTVAGEAFF
TGTGCCAGCAGTCACCATAAGACAGTGGCCGGTGAAGCTTTCTTT
>TRBV28|.|.|TRBJ2-5
CASSYRVPETQYF
TGTGCCAGCAGTTACAGGGTCCCAGAGACCCAGTACTTC
>TRBV5-1|.|.|TRBJ1-4
CASSSLASSGELFF
TGCGCCAGCAGCTCTCTAGCTTCTAGCGGGGAACTGTTTTTT
>TRBV9|TRBD1|.|TRBJ2-7
CASSRGQGAYEQYF
TGTGCCAGCAGCCGGGGACAGGGGGCCTACGAGCAGTACTTC
>TRBV6-5|TRBD2|.|TRBJ2-3
CASRGLAGSTDTQYF
TGTGCCAGCAGGGGACTAGCGGGTAGCACAGATACGCAGTATTTT